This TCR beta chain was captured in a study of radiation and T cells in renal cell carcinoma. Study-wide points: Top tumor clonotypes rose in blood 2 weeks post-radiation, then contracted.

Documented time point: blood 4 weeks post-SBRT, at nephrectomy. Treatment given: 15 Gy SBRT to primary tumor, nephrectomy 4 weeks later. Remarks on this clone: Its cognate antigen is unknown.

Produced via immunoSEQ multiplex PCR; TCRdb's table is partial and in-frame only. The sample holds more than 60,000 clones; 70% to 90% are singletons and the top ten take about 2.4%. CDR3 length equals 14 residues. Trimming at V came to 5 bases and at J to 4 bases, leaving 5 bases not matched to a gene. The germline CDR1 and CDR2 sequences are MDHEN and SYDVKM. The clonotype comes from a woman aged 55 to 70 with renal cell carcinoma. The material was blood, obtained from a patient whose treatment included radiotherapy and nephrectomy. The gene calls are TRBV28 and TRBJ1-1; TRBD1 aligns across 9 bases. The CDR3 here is CASSQYRGLTEAFF. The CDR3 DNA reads TGTGCCAGCAGTCAATACAGGGGGCTCACTGAAGCTTTCTTT. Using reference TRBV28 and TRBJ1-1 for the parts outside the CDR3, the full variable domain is DVKVTQSSRYLVKRTGEKVFLECVQDMDHENMFWYRQDPGLGLRLIYFSYDVKMKEKGDIPEGYSVSREKKERFSLILESASTNQTSMYLCASSQYRGLTEAFFGQGTRLTVV.